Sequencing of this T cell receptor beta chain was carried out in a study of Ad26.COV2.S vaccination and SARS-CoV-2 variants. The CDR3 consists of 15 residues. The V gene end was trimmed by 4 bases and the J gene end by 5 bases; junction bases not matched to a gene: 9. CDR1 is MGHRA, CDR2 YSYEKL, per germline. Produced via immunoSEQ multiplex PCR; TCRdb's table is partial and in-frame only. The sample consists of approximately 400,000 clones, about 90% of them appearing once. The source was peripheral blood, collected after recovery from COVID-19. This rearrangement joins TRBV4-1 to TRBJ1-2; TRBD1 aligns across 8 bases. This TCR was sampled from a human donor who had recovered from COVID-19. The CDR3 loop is CASSPGQGEGYGYTF. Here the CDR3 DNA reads TGCGCCAGCAGCCCAGGACAGGGCGAGGGGTATGGCTACACCTTC.